Following are 8 T cell receptor beta chains from one sample sequenced in a study of blood T cells in healthy people across ages. Primers used in a second PCR of roughly 7 to 12 cycles were a sample-barcoded 5' primer and a J-beta primer mix. TCRdb itself ran the 5' RACE reads through MiXCR, one entry per CDR3 protein. The table has approximately 900,000 distinct CDR3 sequences, 29% seen once. The sample was also reused in another study, on T cells of mothers and their children.

The sample was blood. The receptors derive from a woman in her thirties or forties in good health.

This clonotype showed up many times. This chain connects TRBV21-1 to TRBJ2-7; TRBD1 is the table's D call and was not checked against the DNA. TRBV21-1 is recorded as a pseudogene. The CDR3 loop spans 20 amino acids. The CDR3 DNA is TGTGCCAGCAGCAAAGATCCAACCAAGAAGACGGGGGGGAGAACCTACGAGCAGTACTTC. Protein product: CASSKDPTKKTGGRTYEQYF.

The chain couples TRBV7-6 to TRBJ2-7, with 14 bases fitting TRBD2. The germline gives CDR1 SGHVS, CDR2 FNYEAQ. This CDR3 is 16 amino acids long. The V segment lost 5 bases and the J segment 3 bases; nucleotides outside the gene matches: 6. CDR3 sequence (DNA): TGTGCCAGCAGCCAGGGACTAGCGGGGGCGGGCTACGAGCAGTACTTC. Its protein product is CASSQGLAGAGYEQYF.

The table lists this clonotype with many counts. The chain joins TRBV20-1 to TRBJ2-5, with D hard to call. Deletions cut 5 bases from V and 2 bases from J, with 12 bases between. The CDR3 has 13 amino acids. Germline CDR1 is DFQATT and CDR2 is SNEGSKA (reference sequence). The chain's CDR3 is CSAPIGPQETQYF. For the CDR3, the DNA is TGCAGTGCTCCTATCGGGCCTCAAGAGACCCAGTACTTC.

This clonotype was picked up many times. V usage is TRBV20-1 and J usage is TRBJ2-3; 16 nucleotides line up with TRBD2. The CDR3 sequence is 17 residues long. J was trimmed by 0 bases and V by 5 bases; bases with no gene match: 5. The germline gives CDR1 DFQATT, CDR2 SNEGSKA (reference sequence). The CDR3 DNA reads TGCAGTGCTGCGGGACTAGCGGGGGGGCTAAGCACAGATACGCAGTATTTT. Translating gives CSAAGLAGGLSTDTQYF.

This clonotype occurred once. Sequence at one end of the junction differs from germline and may be a read error. V usage is TRBV27 and J usage is TRBJ2-3; D is uncertain. The length of the CDR3 is 16 residues. The germline gives CDR1 MNHEY, CDR2 SMNVEV (reference sequence). The CDR3 DNA reads as TGTGCCAGCAGTTCAATCCGCCCTCCGAGAGCAGATGCGCAGTATTTT. It codes for CASSSIRPPRADAQYF.

This clonotype has a handful of counts. The chain has TRBV6-1 and TRBJ1-2; 7 bases line up with TRBD1. V lost 7 bases and J lost 5; bases outside the gene matches: 13. Germline CDR1 and CDR2: MNHNS and SASEGT. The CDR3 runs 15 residues. CDR3 sequence (DNA): TGTGCCAGCAAGCTGAAGGGGGCGGCTGGGTATGGCTACACCTTC. It is translated as CASKLKGAAGYGYTF.

Only a few counts were recorded for this clonotype. The V call is TRBV9, the J call TRBJ2-6; D not resolved. CDR1 and CDR2 from the germline V gene are SGDLS and YYNGEE. The V end lost 1 base, the J end lost 0 bases, and 2 bases lay between the germline ends. This CDR3 has 14 residues. CDR3 DNA: TGTGCCAGCAGCGTACACTCTGGGGCCAACGTCCTGACTTTC. Its translation is CASSVHSGANVLTF. The variable domain in full, completed from reference TRBV9 and TRBJ2-6, reads DSGVTQTPKHLITATGQRVTLRCSPRSGDLSVYWYQQSLDQGLQFLIQYYNGEERAKGNILERFSAQQFPDLHSELNLSSLELGDSALYFCASSVHSGANVLTFGAGSRLTVL.

The sample holds one count of this clonotype. V and J are TRBV7-2 and TRBJ2-1, with 12 bases aligning to TRBD2. CDR3 length: 16 amino acids. Germline assignment: CDR1 SGHTA and CDR2 FQGNSA. V gave up 5 bases and J gave up 15 bases; unmatched junction bases: 17. CDR3 residues: CASSIDPGLAGNSGFF. The DNA for the CDR3 is TGTGCCAGCAGCATAGATCCTGGACTAGCGGGAAATAGTGGGTTCTTC. The full variable domain, rest sourced from reference TRBV7-2 and TRBJ2-1, is GAGVSQSPSNKVTEKGKDVELRCDPISGHTALYWYRQSLGQGLEFLIYFQGNSAPDKSGLPSDRFSAERTGGSVSTLTIQRTQQEDSAVYLCASSIDPGLAGNSGFFGPGTRLTVL.